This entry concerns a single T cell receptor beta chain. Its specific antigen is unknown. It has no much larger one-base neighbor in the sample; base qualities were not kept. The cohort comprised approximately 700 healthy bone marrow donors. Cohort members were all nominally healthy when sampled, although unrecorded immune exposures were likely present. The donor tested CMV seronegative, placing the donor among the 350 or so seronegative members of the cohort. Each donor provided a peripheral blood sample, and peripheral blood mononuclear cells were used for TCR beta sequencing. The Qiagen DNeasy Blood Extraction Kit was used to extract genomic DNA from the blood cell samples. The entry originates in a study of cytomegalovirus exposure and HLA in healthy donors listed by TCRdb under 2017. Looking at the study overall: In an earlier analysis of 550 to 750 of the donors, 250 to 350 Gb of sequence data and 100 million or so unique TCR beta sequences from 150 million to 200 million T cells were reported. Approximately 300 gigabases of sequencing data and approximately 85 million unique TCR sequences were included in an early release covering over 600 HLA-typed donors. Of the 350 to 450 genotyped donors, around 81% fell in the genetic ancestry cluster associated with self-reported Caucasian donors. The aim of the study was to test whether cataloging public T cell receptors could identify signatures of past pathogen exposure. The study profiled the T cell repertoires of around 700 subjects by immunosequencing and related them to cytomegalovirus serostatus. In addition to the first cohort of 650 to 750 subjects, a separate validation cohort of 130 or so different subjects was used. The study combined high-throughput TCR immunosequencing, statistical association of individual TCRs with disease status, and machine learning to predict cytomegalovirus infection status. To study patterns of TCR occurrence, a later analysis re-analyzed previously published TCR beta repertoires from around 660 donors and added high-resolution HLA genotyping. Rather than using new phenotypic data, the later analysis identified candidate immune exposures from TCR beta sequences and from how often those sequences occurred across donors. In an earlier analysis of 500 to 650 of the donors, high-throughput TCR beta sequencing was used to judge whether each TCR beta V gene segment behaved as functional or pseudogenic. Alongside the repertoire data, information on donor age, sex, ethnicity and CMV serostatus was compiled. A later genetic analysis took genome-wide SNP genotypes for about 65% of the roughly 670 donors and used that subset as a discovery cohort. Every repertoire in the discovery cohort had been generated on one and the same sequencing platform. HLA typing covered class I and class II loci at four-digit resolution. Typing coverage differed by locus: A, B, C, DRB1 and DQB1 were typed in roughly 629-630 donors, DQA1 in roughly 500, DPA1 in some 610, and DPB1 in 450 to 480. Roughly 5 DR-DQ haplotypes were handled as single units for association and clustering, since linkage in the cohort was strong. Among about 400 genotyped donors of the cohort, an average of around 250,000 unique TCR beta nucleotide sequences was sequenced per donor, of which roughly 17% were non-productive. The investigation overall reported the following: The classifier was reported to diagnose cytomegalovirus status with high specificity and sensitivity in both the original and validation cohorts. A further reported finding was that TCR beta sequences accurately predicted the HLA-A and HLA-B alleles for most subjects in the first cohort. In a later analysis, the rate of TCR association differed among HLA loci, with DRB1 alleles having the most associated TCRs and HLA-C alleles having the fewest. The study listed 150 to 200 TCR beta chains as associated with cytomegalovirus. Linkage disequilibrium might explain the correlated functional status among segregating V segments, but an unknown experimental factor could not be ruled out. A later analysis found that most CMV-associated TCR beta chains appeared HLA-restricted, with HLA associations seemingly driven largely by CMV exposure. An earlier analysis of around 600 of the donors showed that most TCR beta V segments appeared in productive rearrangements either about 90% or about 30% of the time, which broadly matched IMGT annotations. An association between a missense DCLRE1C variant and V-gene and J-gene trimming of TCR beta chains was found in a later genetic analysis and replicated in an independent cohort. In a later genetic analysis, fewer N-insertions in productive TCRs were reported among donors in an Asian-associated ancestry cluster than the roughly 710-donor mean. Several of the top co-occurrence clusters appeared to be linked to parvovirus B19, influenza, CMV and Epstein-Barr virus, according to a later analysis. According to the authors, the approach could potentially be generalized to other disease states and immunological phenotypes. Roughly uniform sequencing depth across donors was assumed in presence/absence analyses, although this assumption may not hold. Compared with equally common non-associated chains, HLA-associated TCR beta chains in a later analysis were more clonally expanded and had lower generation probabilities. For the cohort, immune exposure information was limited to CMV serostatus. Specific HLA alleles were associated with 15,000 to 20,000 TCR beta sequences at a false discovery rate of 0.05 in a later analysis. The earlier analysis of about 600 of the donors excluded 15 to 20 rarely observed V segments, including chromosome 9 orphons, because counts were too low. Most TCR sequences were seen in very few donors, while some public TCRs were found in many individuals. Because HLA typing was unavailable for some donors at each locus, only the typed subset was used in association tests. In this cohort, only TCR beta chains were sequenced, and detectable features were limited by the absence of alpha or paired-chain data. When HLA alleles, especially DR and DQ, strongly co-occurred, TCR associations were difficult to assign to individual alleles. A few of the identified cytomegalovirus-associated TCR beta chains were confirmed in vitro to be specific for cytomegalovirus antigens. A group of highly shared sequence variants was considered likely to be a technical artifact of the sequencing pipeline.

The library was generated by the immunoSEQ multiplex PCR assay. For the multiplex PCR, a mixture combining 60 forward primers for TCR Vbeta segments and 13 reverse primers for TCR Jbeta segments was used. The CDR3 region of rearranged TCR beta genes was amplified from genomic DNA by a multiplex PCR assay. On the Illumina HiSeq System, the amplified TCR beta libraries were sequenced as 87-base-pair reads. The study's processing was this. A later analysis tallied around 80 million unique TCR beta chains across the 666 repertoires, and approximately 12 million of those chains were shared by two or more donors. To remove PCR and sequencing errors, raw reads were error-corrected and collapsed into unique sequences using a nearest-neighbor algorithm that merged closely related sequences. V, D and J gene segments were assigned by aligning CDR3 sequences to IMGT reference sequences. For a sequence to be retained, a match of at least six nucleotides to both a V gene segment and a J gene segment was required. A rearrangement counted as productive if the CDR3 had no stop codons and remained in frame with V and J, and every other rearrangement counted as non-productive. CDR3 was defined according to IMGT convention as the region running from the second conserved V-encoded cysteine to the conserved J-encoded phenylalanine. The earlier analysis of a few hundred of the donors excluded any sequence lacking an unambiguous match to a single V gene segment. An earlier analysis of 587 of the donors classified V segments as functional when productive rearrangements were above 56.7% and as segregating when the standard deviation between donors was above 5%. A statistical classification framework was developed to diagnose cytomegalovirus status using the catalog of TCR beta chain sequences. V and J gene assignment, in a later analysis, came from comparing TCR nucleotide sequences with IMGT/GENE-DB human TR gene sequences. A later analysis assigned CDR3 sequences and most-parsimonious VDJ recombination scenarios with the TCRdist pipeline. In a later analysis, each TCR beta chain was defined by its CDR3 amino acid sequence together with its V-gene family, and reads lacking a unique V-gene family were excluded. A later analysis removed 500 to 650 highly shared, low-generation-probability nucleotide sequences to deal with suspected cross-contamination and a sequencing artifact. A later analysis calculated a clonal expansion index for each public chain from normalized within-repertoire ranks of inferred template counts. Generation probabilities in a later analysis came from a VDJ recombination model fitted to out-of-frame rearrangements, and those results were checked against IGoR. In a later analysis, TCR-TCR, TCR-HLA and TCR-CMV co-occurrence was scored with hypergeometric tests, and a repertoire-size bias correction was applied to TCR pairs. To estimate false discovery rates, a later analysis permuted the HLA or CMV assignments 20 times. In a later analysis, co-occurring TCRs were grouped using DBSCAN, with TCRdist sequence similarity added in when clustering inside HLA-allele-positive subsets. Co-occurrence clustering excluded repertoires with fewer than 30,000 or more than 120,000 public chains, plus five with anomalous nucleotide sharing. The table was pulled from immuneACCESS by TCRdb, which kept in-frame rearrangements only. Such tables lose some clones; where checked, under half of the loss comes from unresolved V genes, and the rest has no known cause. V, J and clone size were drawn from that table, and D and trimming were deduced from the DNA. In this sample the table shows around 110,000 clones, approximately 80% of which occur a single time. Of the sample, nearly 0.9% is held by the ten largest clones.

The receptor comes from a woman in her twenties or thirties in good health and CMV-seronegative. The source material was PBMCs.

The nucleotide sequence reads TGCGCCAGCAGCCCCCTCGGACAGGCCGTCTCTGGAAACACCATATATTTT. Its product reads: CASSPLGQAVSGNTIYF. This chain joins TRBV5-1 to TRBJ1-3, and TRBD1 aligns with 7 junction nucleotides. The CDR3, from cysteine to phenylalanine, totals 17 residues. The entry retains the CDR3 DNA only, 51 bases that are in frame from base 1. CDR1 and CDR2 were assigned from the germline V gene as SGHRS and YFSETQ. At the junction V is shortened by 4 bases and J by 0 bases; bases outside the gene matches: 10.